This is a list of T cell receptor beta chains from one sample in a study of T cells in Graves' hyperthyroidism and ophthalmopathy. TCRdb fed the multiplex PCR reads into MiXCR, producing one record per CDR3 protein. The repertoire holds nearly 750,000 distinct CDR3 sequences, with 35% as singletons. The sample consisted of blood. The origin of the receptors is a woman aged 40 to 49 with Graves' hyperthyroidism. The CDR3 runs from the conserved cysteine through the conserved F or W. Not every row has a clone size; where given, it reads once, few, many or a size class.

j_call clone_size v_call cdr3_length cdr3_aa
TRBJ1-6 many TRBV14 13 CASNRQAHSPLHF
TRBJ2-5 many TRBV29-1 11 CSVDLLETQYF
TRBJ2-7 - TRBV27 14 CATKRGTGGYEQYF
TRBJ2-1 - TRBV7-2 15 CASSLALAGGNEQFF
TRBJ2-5 many TRBV7-2 15 CASSPTGGWMETQYF
TRBJ1-3 many TRBV20-1 13 CSAPRESGNTIYF
TRBJ1-6 few TRBV6-1 13 CASKTSFNSPLHF
TRBJ1-1 many TRBV7-2 11 CASSLGPSAFF
TRBJ2-1 - TRBV4-3 16 CASSQTRGLSVHEQFF
TRBJ1-1 many TRBV29-1 12 CSVVEMNTEAFF
TRBJ1-6 many TRBV7-9 15 CASSLVQDLNSPLHF
TRBJ1-4 - TRBV7-2 16 CASSWTGTGEDGKLFF
TRBJ1-5 few TRBV6-5 15 CASTKLGQGNQPQHF
TRBJ1-1 many TRBV7-8 13 CASTFRGDTEAFF
TRBJ1-2 many TRBV7-2 17 CASSSRDRGLSPYGYTF
TRBJ1-2 - TRBV7-2 14 CASSLGMTGYGYTF
TRBJ2-7 once TRBV11-3 16 CASSRGSVLQSYEQYF
TRBJ2-7 - TRBV20-1 13 CSAQTSPFTERYF
TRBJ1-2 many TRBV28 12 CASSLLGSGYTF
TRBJ2-2 many TRBV10-2 15 CASSESGGSTGELFF
TRBJ2-7 - TRBV15 17 CATSREKGQGVFYEQYF
TRBJ1-5 few TRBV7-2 14 CASSADRGHQPQHF
TRBJ2-7 many TRBV10-3 15 CAISEGGTGSYEQYF
TRBJ1-1 - TRBV19 15 CASSIQGAGDTEAFF
TRBJ1-5 many TRBV12-3/TRBV12-4 16 CASSTGTTGTNQPQHF
TRBJ2-7 few TRBV6-6 16 CASSYLDPMNSYEQYF
TRBJ2-7 many TRBV19 13 CASSIMGGYEQYF
TRBJ1-2 - TRBV19 16 CASSIDPPGNSYGYTF
TRBJ2-5 - TRBV25-1 14 CASSPPQAQETQYF
TRBJ1-4 - TRBV6-2/TRBV6-3 16 CASSYSWGRTNEKLFF
TRBJ1-2 many TRBV12-3/TRBV12-4 12 CASSSGWRGYTF
TRBJ1-6 once TRBV7-9 15 CASSFGGHYDSPLHF
TRBJ2-7 few TRBV13 16 CASSDTGGASSYEQYF
TRBJ1-3 many TRBV7-6 15 CASSPWTGVGNTIYF
TRBJ2-7 many TRBV7-9 15 CASSPAGWGAGEQYF
TRBJ2-7 few TRBV13 16 CASSLRRDRATYEQYF
TRBJ1-2 - TRBV24-1 16 CATSGGHDGRNYGYTF
TRBJ1-5 few TRBV6-6 13 CASSQRENQPQHF
TRBJ2-7 few TRBV19 15 CASSTGQISSYEQYF
TRBJ2-7 - TRBV6-5 14 CASTVAGTNGEQYF